The next 26 T cell receptor beta chains were all read from a single sample in a study of CD8+ T cells in alopecia areata. Following RNA extraction, reverse transcription yielded cDNA that acted as the sequencing template. Assay used: immunoSEQ multiplex PCR; TCRdb lists only in-frame clones, some missing. The sample has roughly 200,000 clones; around three fifths are singletons. The sequencing sample was made of CD8+ T cells sorted from blood. These receptors all come from a human donor in good health.

This clone was observed a few times. The chain has TRBV4-1 and TRBJ2-5; the D gene is possibly TRBD2 (6 bases). This CDR3 is 15 amino acids long. The germline gives CDR1 MGHRA, CDR2 YSYEKL. V lost 0 bases, J lost 5 bases, and 13 bases lay in between. CDR3: CASSQEEGRGETQYF. The CDR3, as DNA: TGCGCCAGCAGCCAAGAAGAGGGTCGGGGGGAGACCCAGTACTTC.

The rearrangement uses TRBV29-1 and TRBJ1-1; D may be TRBD1 (5 bases). The V gene lost 3 bases and the J gene lost 4 bases, with 9 bases spanning the gap. The CDR3 consists of 12 residues. Germline V gene lookup returns CDR1 SQVTM and CDR2 ANQGSEA. The CDR3 protein is CSVDWGSTEAFF. The CDR3 region has the DNA TGCAGCGTTGATTGGGGGAGCACTGAAGCTTTCTTT.

The DNA for the CDR3 is TGTGCCAGCAGCCCGCCAGGGGGGACCTACAATGAGCAGTTCTTC. Protein sequence: CASSPPGGTYNEQFF. V usage is TRBV5-6 and J usage is TRBJ2-1; maybe TRBD1 (7 bases). V lost 4 bases and J lost 2, with 13 bases in between. Germline CDR1 SGHDT, CDR2 YYEEEE. This CDR3 contains 15 residues. The whole variable domain, filled in from reference TRBV5-6 and TRBJ2-1, reads DAGVTQSPTHLIKTRGQQVTLRCSPKSGHDTVSWYQQALGQGPQFIFQYYEEEERQRGNFPDRFSGHQFPNYSSELNVNALLLGDSALYLCASSPPGGTYNEQFFGPGTRLTVL.

CDR3 protein: CASSFQGVRNTEAFF. CDR3 DNA sequence: TGCGCCAGCAGCTTCCAGGGCGTAAGGAACACTGAAGCTTTCTTT. The chain employs TRBV5-1 and TRBJ1-1, with D maybe TRBD1 (5 bases). V lost 2 bases to trimming and J lost 1 base, with 12 bases between them. Germline assignment: CDR1 SGHRS and CDR2 YFSETQ. The CDR3 is 15 residues long. Full variable domain (outside the CDR3, taken from reference TRBV5-1 and TRBJ1-1): KAGVTQTPRYLIKTRGQQVTLSCSPISGHRSVSWYQQTPGQGLQFLFEYFSETQRNKGNFPGRFSGRQFSNSRSEMNVSTLELGDSALYLCASSFQGVRNTEAFFGQGTRLTVV.

The DNA for the CDR3 is TGTGCCAGCAGCCTGCGAAACAACTACGAGCAGTACTTC. Its translation: CASSLRNNYEQYF. V is TRBV5-6 and J is TRBJ2-7; no clear D gene. The germline CDR1 and CDR2 sequences are SGHDT and YYEEEE. This CDR3 is 13 amino acids long. V was trimmed by 4 bases and J by 3 bases, leaving 11 bases between them.

A single count supports this clone. The chain combines TRBV5-1 with TRBJ2-5; 7 bases map to TRBD2. CDR1 and CDR2 (germline): SGHRS, YFSETQ. The CDR3 is made up of 14 amino acids. V lost 4 bases and J lost 4; bases outside the gene matches: 7. The CDR3 DNA is TGCGCCAGCAGCCCCGCAAGGGAGGGAGAGACCCAGTACTTC. This translates into CASSPAREGETQYF.

This clone was counted a few times. The V and J genes are TRBV5-6 and TRBJ1-2, with 8 bases matching TRBD1. The V gene's germline CDR1 is SGHDT and CDR2 YYEEEE. This CDR3 has 15 amino acids. V shed 0 bases and J 6 bases; nucleotides not matched to a gene: 7. The CDR3 DNA is TGTGCCAGCAGCTTGGGGACAGGGAATGAGGATGGCTACACCTTC. Translating gives CASSLGTGNEDGYTF.

This clone was picked up a small number of times. J is TRBJ1-6 and V is TRBV4-1, with a tentative D call TRBD1 (6 bases). CDR3 length: 18 residues. Per germline, CDR1 MGHRA and CDR2 YSYEKL. V dropped 1 base and J dropped 13 bases, with 26 bases sitting between them. The CDR3 DNA reads as TGCGCCAGCAGCCAAGGACACAGGGAGTTTACCCCTTCGAGTCCCCTCCACTTT. It yields the protein CASSQGHREFTPSSPLHF.

The chain couples TRBV27 to TRBJ1-2; D unclear. Germline CDR1 MNHEY, CDR2 SMNVEV (reference sequence). Between the trimmed V and J ends, which lost 6 bases and 8 bases, there was a span of 19 bases. This CDR3 is 14 amino acids long. The CDR3 spells CASRNPQYDTGYTF. The CDR3 nucleotides read TGTGCCAGCAGAAATCCACAATATGACACGGGCTACACCTTC.

This clone turned up a few times. The chain has TRBV28 and TRBJ2-3; D is ambiguous. Trimming removed 5 bases from V and 0 bases from J, with 0 bases in between. Germline V gene lookup returns CDR1 MDHEN and CDR2 SYDVKM. The CDR3 loop spans 11 amino acids. The CDR3 DNA reads TGTGCCAGCAGTAGCACAGATACGCAGTATTTT. Translation: CASSSTDTQYF.

This clone occurred a few times. V and J are TRBV6-5 and TRBJ1-1; tentative D call: TRBD1 (6 bases). CDR1 is MNHEY, CDR2 SVGAGI, per germline. V lost 0 bases and J 6 bases, leaving 14 bases between the germline ends. CDR3 length equals 15 residues. The CDR3 loop is CASSYSRGSKPEAFF. The DNA for the CDR3 is TGTGCCAGCAGTTACTCGAGGGGGTCGAAACCTGAAGCTTTCTTT.

This clone was found a few times. The rearrangement joins TRBV7-2 to TRBJ2-3; no reliable D call. The CDR3 consists of 15 residues. Germline V gives CDR1 SGHTA, CDR2 FQGNSA. The V and J ends lost 4 bases and 2 bases respectively, with 13 bases between them. CDR3 in amino acids: CASSWRSTPTDTQYF. The CDR3 nucleotides are TGTGCCAGCAGCTGGCGGAGTACCCCCACAGATACGCAGTATTTT.

This chain connects TRBV4-1 to TRBJ2-5; 7 bases match TRBD2. Germline loops: CDR1 MGHRA, CDR2 YSYEKL. V lost 3 bases and J lost 5; bases outside the gene matches: 9. This CDR3 contains 15 residues. The CDR3 is CASSHAPGEGETQYF. CDR3 nucleotide sequence: TGCGCCAGCAGCCACGCTCCTGGGGAGGGTGAGACCCAGTACTTC.

The CDR3 protein is CASSHTDYQETQYF. In DNA, the CDR3 is TGTGCCAGCAGTCACACGGACTATCAAGAGACCCAGTACTTC. This chain links TRBV11-2 with TRBJ2-5, with D tentatively TRBD2 (6 bases). Germline CDR1 is SGHAT and CDR2 is FQNNGV. The CDR3 loop spans 14 amino acids. Trimming removed 6 bases from V and 2 bases from J, with 13 bases in between.

This CDR3 is CASSYGGLNNSPLHF. The DNA for the CDR3 is TGTGCCAGCAGTTACGGGGGTCTTAATAATTCACCCCTCCACTTT. The V and J genes are TRBV6-5 and TRBJ1-6; TRBD1 might be the D (5 bases). With 2 bases removed from V and 5 bases from J, the gap between germline ends came to 10 bases. The germline V gene encodes CDR1 MNHEY and CDR2 SVGAGI. The CDR3 has 15 amino acids.

This clone was seen just once. The chain employs TRBV5-4 and TRBJ2-7, with 9 positions matching TRBD1. Germline V gives CDR1 SGHNT, CDR2 YYREEE (reference sequence). This CDR3 is built from 15 residues. The junction had 11 bases not matched to a gene; V was cut back by 4 bases and J by 6 bases. The CDR3 DNA reads TGTGCCAGCAGCCCACCTTCCGGGACAGGGACCGAGCAGTACTTC. It specifies CASSPPSGTGTEQYF.

This clone was seen more than once but under ten times. V and J are TRBV6-5 and TRBJ2-5; D ambiguous. The germline V and J ends were trimmed by 2 bases and 2 bases, with 6 bases remaining between them. The CDR3 length is 13 residues. CDR1 MNHEY and CDR2 SVGAGI come from the germline V gene. DNA of the CDR3: TGTGCCAGCAGTTACGGTCCGCAAGAGACCCAGTACTTC. It specifies CASSYGPQETQYF.

In its sample, this clone was seen a few times. The gene calls are TRBV19 and TRBJ1-1, with TRBD1 matching 8 bases. Germline V gene sequence: CDR1 LNHDA, CDR2 SQIVND (reference sequence). This CDR3 is built from 15 residues. Trimming removed 3 bases from V and 2 bases from J; junction bases left unmatched: 5. In DNA, the CDR3 is TGTGCCAGTAGTATCATTGGACAGGGCAACACTGAAGCTTTCTTT. It codes for CASSIIGQGNTEAFF.

In this sample, this clone turned up a few times. The V call is TRBV7-9, the J call TRBJ1-5; D is unclear. This CDR3 spans 14 amino acids. V gave up 2 bases and J gave up 7 bases, with 12 bases separating them. Looked up from germline, CDR1 is SEHNR and CDR2 is FQNEAQ (reference sequence). The CDR3 DNA follows: TGTGCCAGCAGCTTAAACGGGTTCGAGCAGCCCCAGCATTTT. Protein sequence: CASSLNGFEQPQHF.

This chain uses TRBV5-1 with TRBJ1-2, with no clear D. The ends were cut back, 0 bases at V and 0 bases at J, with 9 bases in the middle. In germline, CDR1 is SGHRS, CDR2 YFSETQ. This CDR3 has 15 amino acids. As DNA, the CDR3 is TGCGCCAGCAGCTTGGAGGCAGCTTCTAACTATGGCTACACCTTC. Amino acid sequence: CASSLEAASNYGYTF.

CDR3 DNA: TGCGCCAGCAGCTCCCAGTCGAATTCACCCCTCCACTTT. This gives the protein CASSSQSNSPLHF. This chain joins TRBV4-1 and TRBJ1-6; D unresolved. There are 13 residues in the CDR3. Germline CDR1 is MGHRA and CDR2 is YSYEKL. V gave up 5 bases and J gave up 7 bases, with 9 bases separating them.

This rearrangement joins TRBV6-1 to TRBJ1-4, with D unclear. Germline V gives CDR1 MNHNS, CDR2 SASEGT. The CDR3 totals 14 residues. The V end was cut by 3 bases, the J end by 2 bases, with 7 bases between. DNA for the CDR3: TGTGCCAGCAGTGACGACCAGACTAATGAAAAACTGTTTTTT. Translating it yields CASSDDQTNEKLFF.

V and J are TRBV5-6 and TRBJ1-2, with D perhaps matching TRBD1 (5 bases). V lost 3 bases and J lost 7, with 13 bases in between. Germline V lookup: CDR1 SGHDT, CDR2 YYEEEE. The CDR3 contains 13 residues. In DNA, the CDR3 is TGTGCCAGCAGCTCGGGGGTAAAGAGTGGCTACACCTTC. It specifies CASSSGVKSGYTF.

The chain couples TRBV30 to TRBJ1-2, with D perhaps matching TRBD1 (5 bases). Germline CDR1 GTSNPN, CDR2 SVGIG (reference sequence). CDR3 size: 14 residues. Trimming stripped 2 bases from V and 3 bases from J, with 13 bases between. In DNA form, the CDR3 reads TGTGCCTGGAGTCCAGGGAATGGAGACTATGGCTACACCTTC. As protein: CAWSPGNGDYGYTF.

This chain connects TRBV6-5 to TRBJ2-5; 8 bases line up with TRBD2. Losses at the gene ends were 2 bases for V and 4 bases for J; bases not matched to a gene: 6. From germline, CDR1 is MNHEY and CDR2 SVGAGI. This CDR3 is built from 15 residues. The CDR3 coding sequence is TGTGCCAGCAGTTACGAACTAGCGGACCGAGAGACCCAGTACTTC. Its translation: CASSYELADRETQYF.

This clone has just a few counts. This chain uses TRBV29-1 with TRBJ2-7, with 8 bases that match TRBD1. The CDR3 has 15 residues. Germline V gene lookup returns CDR1 SQVTM and CDR2 ANQGSEA. V lost 8 bases and J lost 0; bases outside the gene matches: 12. CDR3 amino acids: CSFRGTGLSSYEQYF. The CDR3 DNA reads TGCAGCTTCCGGGGGACAGGCCTTAGCTCCTACGAGCAGTACTTC.